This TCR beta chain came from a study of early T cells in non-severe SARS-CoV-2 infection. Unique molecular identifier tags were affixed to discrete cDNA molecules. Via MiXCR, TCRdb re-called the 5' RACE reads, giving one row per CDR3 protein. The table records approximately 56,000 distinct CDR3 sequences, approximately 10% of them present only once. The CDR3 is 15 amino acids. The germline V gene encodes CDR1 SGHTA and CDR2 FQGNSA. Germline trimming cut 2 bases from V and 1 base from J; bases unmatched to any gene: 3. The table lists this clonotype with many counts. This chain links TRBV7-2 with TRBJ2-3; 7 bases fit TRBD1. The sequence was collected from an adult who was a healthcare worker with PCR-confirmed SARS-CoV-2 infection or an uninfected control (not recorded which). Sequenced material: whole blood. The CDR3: CASSLWDRRTDTQYF. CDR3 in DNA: TGTGCCAGCAGCTTATGGGACAGACGCACAGATACGCAGTATTTT.